The 20 T cell receptor beta chains presented below share a single source sample, sequenced in a study of CD8+CD57+ T cells in acquired aplastic anemia. Both TCR beta VDJ combination and CDR3 sequence profiling were carried out. Genomic DNA was the template for this profiling. Using its own MiXCR run on the reads, TCRdb lists one record per CDR3 protein. This sample yields around 79,000 distinct CDR3 sequences, of which under 80% are seen a single time; more than 80% belongs to the top ten. Those patients picked for sequencing had displayed CD8+CD57+ cell expansion on flow cytometry. The sample comprised sorted CD4+, CD8+, or CD8+CD57+ T cells (not recorded which) from PBMCs. The receptors originated from a human donor with aplastic anemia.

The genes are TRBV4-3 and TRBJ2-3, with D possibly being TRBD2 (6 bases). This CDR3 has 17 residues. Per germline, CDR1 LGHNA and CDR2 YSLEER. V lost 0 bases to trimming and J lost 0 bases, with 13 bases between them. The CDR3 region is CASSQDGRRHSTDTQYF. The DNA for the CDR3 is TGCGCCAGCAGCCAAGACGGGAGAAGGCATAGCACAGATACGCAGTATTTT.

The chain joins TRBV7-2 to TRBJ2-7; 8 positions agree with TRBD2. The CDR3 contains 14 residues. The junction had 9 bases not matched to a gene; V was cut back by 5 bases and J by 6 bases. From germline, CDR1 is SGHTA and CDR2 FQGNSA. The CDR3 nucleotides are TGTGCCAGCAGCGCCGGGGGGGTTATGGGCGAGCAGTACTTC. It is translated as CASSAGGVMGEQYF.

The chain joins TRBV10-3 to TRBJ1-1; 10 positions agree with TRBD1. The V and J ends lost 4 bases and 4 bases, in that order; junction bases with no gene match: 12. CDR1 ENHRY and CDR2 SYGVKD come from the germline V gene. The CDR3 consists of 17 residues. CDR3 residues: CAISALSTGGAGTEAFF. The CDR3, as DNA: TGTGCCATCAGTGCGCTCTCGACAGGGGGCGCGGGCACTGAAGCTTTCTTT.

The count of this clonotype is one. V usage is TRBV19 and J usage is TRBJ1-1; no clear D. The germline CDR1 and CDR2 sequences are LNHDA and SQIVND (reference sequence). This CDR3 has 11 residues. V was pared by 3 bases and J by 10 bases, with 9 bases between. The CDR3 region is CASSISSTAFF. In nucleotides, the CDR3 is TGTGCCAGTAGTATTAGTAGTACAGCTTTCTTT.

Note on this clonotype: The junction shows a germline mismatch at one end, possibly a read error. The V and J genes are TRBV7-6 and TRBJ2-3; no definite D call. Germline V gene sequence: CDR1 SGHVS, CDR2 FNYEAQ. CDR3 size: 12 residues. CDR3 region: CASSFITDTQYF. CDR3 bases: TGCGCCAGCAGCTTCATCACAGATACGCAGTATTTT.

The table lists this clonotype with a few counts. The V and J genes are TRBV20-1 and TRBJ1-1; D call uncertain. The germline V and J ends were trimmed by 6 bases and 8 bases, with 16 bases remaining between them. The CDR3 has 12 amino acids. The V gene's germline CDR1 is DFQATT and CDR2 SNEGSKA (reference sequence). CDR3 coding DNA: TGCAGTGCAAATGAGGCTAGGGAAGAAGCTTTCTTT. It codes for CSANEAREEAFF.

The chain has TRBV20-1 and TRBJ2-7, with 9 bases matching TRBD2. After removal of 5 bases from V and 5 bases from J, the junction contained 10 bases not matched to a gene. CDR1 DFQATT and CDR2 SNEGSKA come from the germline V gene (reference sequence). The CDR3 consists of 14 residues. The CDR3 region has the DNA TGCAGTGCTCCTTTAGCGGGAGTGGGCCACGAGCAGTACTTC. Protein sequence: CSAPLAGVGHEQYF.

Notes on this clonotype: The junction departs from the called germline gene at one end, perhaps through a read error. The V gene is TRBV6-2 or TRBV6-3, the J gene TRBJ2-1; D perhaps matches TRBD2 (6 bases). The CDR3 is 16 amino acids. The germline CDR1 and CDR2 sequences are MNHEY and SVGEGT. The CDR3 DNA reads TGTGCCAGCAGTTACTCCTTTTTTCGGGGGTCGAATGAGCAGCTCTTC. Amino acid sequence: CASSYSFFRGSNEQLF.

The CDR3 is CASSTRQGGGYNEQFF. DNA for the CDR3: TGTGCCAGTAGTACCCGACAGGGAGGCGGCTACAATGAGCAGTTCTTC. The chain couples TRBV19 to TRBJ2-1; the D gene is possibly TRBD1 (7 bases). V was pared by 4 bases and J by 3 bases, with 16 bases between. This CDR3 is 16 amino acids long. CDR1 LNHDA and CDR2 SQIVND come from the germline V gene (reference sequence).

The chain links TRBV9 to TRBJ1-2; 7 bases align to TRBD1. The germline V gene has CDR1 SGDLS and CDR2 YYNGEE. V was pared by 0 bases and J by 6 bases, with 11 bases of the junction left unmatched. This CDR3 is built from 16 residues. CDR3: CASSVGGTAPMDGYTF. CDR3 DNA: TGTGCCAGCAGCGTAGGCGGGACAGCTCCTATGGATGGCTACACCTTC.

This clonotype has only a few counts. The chain has TRBV10-1 and TRBJ2-1; 11 bases align to TRBD2. The CDR3 is 14 amino acids. Trimming at V came to 6 bases and at J to 9 bases, leaving 7 bases not matched to a gene. The germline V gene encodes CDR1 WNHNN and CDR2 SYGVQD (reference sequence). CDR3 in amino acids: CASRNSGRAGEQFF. Here the CDR3 DNA reads TGCGCCAGCAGGAATAGCGGGAGGGCGGGTGAGCAGTTCTTC.

J is TRBJ1-2 and V is TRBV15, with D unclear. The CDR3 spans 14 residues. V was pared by 7 bases and J by 2 bases, with 14 bases between. Germline CDR1 and CDR2: LNHNV and YYDKDF (reference sequence). CDR3 bases: TGTGCCACCACCTTAGCCGGCACCAACTATGGCTACACCTTC. Translation: CATTLAGTNYGYTF.

The chain employs TRBV2 and TRBJ1-1; D gene ambiguous. CDR3 length: 13 amino acids. V was clipped by 6 bases and J by 0 bases, with 8 bases between them. CDR1 is SNHLY, CDR2 FYNNEI, per germline. Written as DNA, the CDR3 is TGTGCCAGCAGAGGCAGTGTGAACACTGAAGCTTTCTTT. Translating it yields CASRGSVNTEAFF. Full variable domain (outside the CDR3, taken from reference TRBV2 and TRBJ1-1): EPEVTQTPSHQVTQMGQEVILRCVPISNHLYFYWYRQILGQKVEFLVSFYNNEISEKSEIFDDQFSVERPDGSNFTLKIRSTKLEDSAMYFCASRGSVNTEAFFGQGTRLTVV.

The genes are TRBV20-1 and TRBJ2-5; D unresolved. Germline CDR1 DFQATT, CDR2 SNEGSKA (reference sequence). This CDR3 spans 10 amino acids. V was cut by 5 bases and J by 5 bases, with 6 bases left in between. The DNA of the CDR3 is TGCAGTGCTGCAGCGGAGACCCAGTACTTC. Amino acid sequence: CSAAAETQYF.

A few counts support this clonotype. The chain has TRBV15 and TRBJ1-5; perhaps TRBD1 as D (5 bases). The V gene lost 4 bases and the J gene lost 8 bases, with 18 bases spanning the gap. Per the germline V gene, CDR1 is LNHNV and CDR2 is YYDKDF (reference sequence). CDR3 size: 15 residues. The CDR3 region has the DNA TGTGCCACCAGCATGGGACCTACGATGTCTAAGCCCCAGCATTTT. It specifies CATSMGPTMSKPQHF.

This clonotype was recorded once. The rearrangement uses TRBV2 and TRBJ2-7, with D possibly being TRBD2 (5 bases). This CDR3 is 16 amino acids long. Germline V gene data show CDR1 as SNHLY and CDR2 as FYNNEI. V lost 3 bases and J lost 6, with 21 bases in between. The CDR3 bases are TGTGCCAGCAGTGAGCAAGGTATAGGAGGAGCCGGCGAGCAGTACTTC. This sequence encodes CASSEQGIGGAGEQYF.

The chain recombines TRBV29-1 with TRBJ2-7; 8 nucleotides agree with TRBD1. The CDR3 is 15 amino acids. J gave up 4 bases and V 3 bases, and 11 bases lay outside the gene matches. Germline CDR1 and CDR2: SQVTM and ANQGSEA. CDR3: CSVETRTGMLYEQYF. The CDR3 nucleotides are TGCAGCGTTGAGACTCGGACAGGGATGTTGTACGAGCAGTACTTC.

The table lists this clonotype with a count of one. This sequence joins TRBV5-6 and TRBJ2-7; D is unclear. This CDR3 region has 12 residues. V was trimmed by 6 bases and J by 2 bases, leaving 9 bases between them. CDR1 and CDR2 (germline): SGHDT, YYEEEE. In DNA form, the CDR3 reads TGTGCCAGCAACTACCGTCCCTACGAGCAGTACTTC. Protein sequence: CASNYRPYEQYF.

This clonotype is a singleton in its sample. The chain carries TRBV7-2 and TRBJ2-7; possibly TRBD1 for D (6 bases). The CDR3 consists of 14 residues. Trimming took off 3 bases at V and 2 bases at J, with 11 bases between the two ends. Germline assignment: CDR1 SGHTA and CDR2 FQGNSA. The DNA for the CDR3 is TGTGCCAGCAGCTTGGGGCAGGGGACCTACGAGCAGTACTTC. Protein: CASSLGQGTYEQYF.

The J gene is TRBJ2-7, the V gene TRBV2; possibly TRBD2 for D (6 bases). V lost 6 bases and J lost 0, with 12 bases in between. The CDR3 has 14 residues. Germline V gives CDR1 SNHLY, CDR2 FYNNEI. The CDR3, as DNA: TGTGCCAGCAGGCGGGACGGAAACTCCTACGAGCAGTACTTC. It translates to CASRRDGNSYEQYF.